A single sample is the source of the 31 T cell receptor beta chains below, sequenced in a study of control samples from healthy donors and cancer patients (dated by TCRdb to about 2020). Preparation of the library involved the immunoSEQ multiplex PCR assay. TCRdb limited this immuneACCESS table to in-frame rearrangements with V and J called. A share of clones is missing; checked studies link under half to unresolved V genes, and the rest is unexplained. The sample profile shows 150,000 to 200,000 clones; about 90% of them were found once. The ten biggest clones cover about 1.8% of the sample. Sequencing input: blood. The receptors originated from a man aged 18 to 29 in good health.

The chain carries TRBV7-2 and TRBJ1-1, with D tentatively TRBD1 (6 bases). Germline loops: CDR1 SGHTA, CDR2 FQGNSA. V shed 4 bases and J shed 4 bases, with 13 bases lying between them. The CDR3 runs to 14 residues. The CDR3, as DNA: TGTGCCAGCAGCTGGACAGACAAATTCACTGAAGCTTTCTTT. Its translation is CASSWTDKFTEAFF.

This rearrangement joins TRBV7-2 to TRBJ1-4, with D possibly TRBD1 on 5 matching bases. The V gene's germline CDR1 is SGHTA and CDR2 FQGNSA. The ends were cut back, 5 bases at V and 7 bases at J, with 17 bases in the middle. This CDR3 contains 15 residues. CDR3 bases: TGTGCCAGCAGCCTAGGGGACCGGAAGGGTGAAAAACTGTTTTTT. It encodes CASSLGDRKGEKLFF.

This clone was observed a few times. The chain uses TRBV15 and TRBJ1-5; D call uncertain. The germline V gene encodes CDR1 LNHNV and CDR2 YYDKDF (reference sequence). Trimming pared 6 bases from V and 1 base from J, leaving 10 bases between. This CDR3 spans 14 amino acids. Here the CDR3 reads CATSSRRSNQPQHF. CDR3 in DNA: TGTGCCACCAGTAGTCGTCGGAGCAATCAGCCCCAGCATTTT.

J is TRBJ2-3 and V is TRBV4-1; D is tentatively TRBD1 or TRBD2 (5 bases each). Germline CDR1 is MGHRA and CDR2 is YSYEKL. V gave up 0 bases and J gave up 4 bases, with 8 bases separating them. The length of the CDR3 is 14 residues. Written as DNA, the CDR3 is TGCGCCAGCAGCCAAGACCGAGGGGCAGATACGCAGTATTTT. Residues: CASSQDRGADTQYF.

The J gene is TRBJ2-1, the V gene TRBV7-2; D gene ambiguous. V was pared by 6 bases and J by 1 base, with 16 bases between. From germline, CDR1 is SGHTA and CDR2 FQGNSA. This CDR3 is built from 16 residues. The CDR3 coding sequence is TGTGCCAGCAGGGGATCGGCGACCCTATCCTACAATGAGCAGTTCTTC. Translating gives CASRGSATLSYNEQFF.

This rearrangement joins TRBV23-1 to TRBJ2-7, with 7 bases that match TRBD2. TRBV23-1 falls under the ORF class, with uncertain function. With 6 bases clipped from V and 3 bases from J, the junction kept 35 bases outside the gene matches. The CDR3 totals 23 residues. CDR3 nucleotides: TGCGCCAGCAGAGTCCGATTGGTGCAGGGCGTTGAGGGACTACAAGCAGGTCTCTACGAGCAGTACTTC. Protein: CASRVRLVQGVEGLQAGLYEQYF.

The chain uses TRBV19 and TRBJ2-1; 7 bases fit TRBD2. The V gene end was trimmed by 3 bases and the J gene end by 7 bases; junction bases not matched to a gene: 9. The CDR3 consists of 15 residues. CDR1 and CDR2 (germline): LNHDA, SQIVND (reference sequence). The CDR3 here is CASSIRGVPWNEQFF. As DNA, the CDR3 is TGTGCCAGTAGTATCCGGGGGGTTCCTTGGAATGAGCAGTTCTTC.

The chain combines TRBV12-3 or TRBV12-4 with TRBJ1-5, with D possibly matching TRBD1 (5 bases). The germline V and J ends were trimmed by 9 bases and 0 bases, with 9 bases remaining between them. This CDR3 region has 13 residues. The CDR3 region is CASQGYSNQPQHF. The CDR3 coding sequence is TGTGCCAGTCAGGGCTATAGCAATCAGCCCCAGCATTTT.

The rearrangement links TRBV7-9 to TRBJ2-5; tentatively, D is TRBD1 (6 bases). CDR3 length: 14 residues. V gave up 1 base and J gave up 5 bases, with 11 bases separating them. The germline V gene has CDR1 SEHNR and CDR2 FQNEAQ (reference sequence). This chain's CDR3 is CASSLEAGEETQYF. The CDR3 DNA sequence: TGTGCCAGCAGCTTAGAGGCAGGGGAGGAGACCCAGTACTTC.

The chain links TRBV7-9 to TRBJ2-7; D gene ambiguous. Trimming pared 3 bases from V and 2 bases from J, leaving 8 bases between. This CDR3 is built from 13 residues. CDR1 and CDR2 (germline): SEHNR, FQNEAQ (reference sequence). The CDR3 region is CASSLPPAYEQYF. CDR3 nucleotides: TGTGCCAGCAGCTTGCCACCTGCCTACGAGCAGTACTTC. Full variable domain (missing parts from reference TRBV7-9 and TRBJ2-7): DTGVSQNPRHKITKRGQNVTFRCDPISEHNRLYWYRQTLGQGPEFLTYFQNEAQLEKSRLLSDRFSAERPKGSFSTLEIQRTEQGDSAMYLCASSLPPAYEQYFGPGTRLTVT.

The DNA for the CDR3 is TGTGCCAGCAATTTCCGAGGGACAGGGAGGAGCGAGCAGTACTTC. It specifies CASNFRGTGRSEQYF. The chain employs TRBV28 and TRBJ2-7; TRBD1 matches at 9 bases. V shed 7 bases and J 6 bases; nucleotides not matched to a gene: 13. Germline V gene lookup returns CDR1 MDHEN and CDR2 SYDVKM. The CDR3 has 15 residues.

This clone was seen just once. This chain joins TRBV6-4 and TRBJ2-1; tentatively, D is TRBD1 (6 bases). Germline CDR1 and CDR2: MRHNA and SNTAGT. Trimming stripped 0 bases from V and 6 bases from J, with 12 bases between. This CDR3 has 15 amino acids. The CDR3 region is CASSDSGRGGNEQFF. The CDR3 bases are TGTGCCAGCAGTGACTCTGGCAGGGGCGGCAATGAGCAGTTCTTC.

CDR3 bases: TGTGCCAGCAGCCAAGATAGTAGTAACAATGAGCAGTTCTTC. Amino acids: CASSQDSSNNEQFF. The V and J genes are TRBV3-1 (or the pseudogene TRBV3-2) and TRBJ2-1; the D is unclear. The CDR3 spans 14 residues. Germline lookup yields CDR1 LGHDT and CDR2 YNNKEL (reference sequence). The V and J ends lost 0 bases and 5 bases respectively, with 8 bases between them.

The table lists this clone with a few counts. The chain recombines TRBV27 with TRBJ2-1; 8 positions agree with TRBD1. Germline CDR1 reads MNHEY; CDR2 reads SMNVEV (reference sequence). V shed 8 bases, J shed 6 bases, and the junction held 12 bases outside the gene matches. The CDR3 runs to 15 residues. The CDR3 reads CASGRGTGGRNEQFF. The DNA for the CDR3 is TGTGCCAGCGGACGAGGGACAGGAGGACGCAATGAGCAGTTCTTC.

The chain carries TRBV24-1 and TRBJ1-6; tentatively, D is TRBD1 (5 bases). The CDR3 spans 16 residues. CDR1 is KGHDR, CDR2 SFDVKD, per germline. Trimming removed 2 bases at V and 7 bases at J, with 14 bases between. The DNA for the CDR3 is TGTGCCACCAGTGATTCCAGGGTCGGAGGGAATTCACCCCTCCACTTT. Protein: CATSDSRVGGNSPLHF.

This clone was counted between two and nine times. The rearrangement joins TRBV10-3 to TRBJ2-7, with D perhaps matching TRBD1 or TRBD2 (5 bases each). The CDR3 spans 14 residues. CDR1 and CDR2 from the germline V gene are ENHRY and SYGVKD. V lost 3 bases, J lost 1 base, and 10 bases lay in between. CDR3 in amino acids: CAISDRDGSYEQYF. The CDR3 DNA is TGTGCCATCAGTGACCGGGACGGATCCTACGAGCAGTACTTC.

This chain connects TRBV7-9 to TRBJ2-2; D is undetermined. Deletions cut 3 bases from V and 5 bases from J, with 10 bases between. Germline V gives CDR1 SEHNR, CDR2 FQNEAQ (reference sequence). The CDR3 runs to 14 residues. The CDR3 loop reads CASSFGMETGELFF. As DNA, the CDR3 is TGTGCCAGCAGCTTTGGGATGGAAACCGGGGAGCTGTTTTTT.

The chain uses TRBV11-3 and TRBJ2-2; D possibly corresponds to TRBD1 (6 bases). Germline CDR1 SGHNT, CDR2 YENEEA. V gave up 4 bases and J gave up 1 base, with 13 bases separating them. The CDR3 is made up of 16 amino acids. The CDR3 loop reads CASSSDSLRNTGELFF. The DNA of the CDR3 is TGTGCCAGCAGCTCGGACAGCTTAAGGAACACCGGGGAGCTGTTTTTT.

The V and J genes are TRBV11-2 and TRBJ1-1; a weak D match, TRBD1 (5 bases). V lost 0 bases, J lost 6 bases, and 11 bases lay in between. Germline loops: CDR1 SGHAT, CDR2 FQNNGV. This CDR3 is built from 14 residues. The CDR3 is CASSLEYRGSEAFF. The DNA for the CDR3 is TGTGCCAGCAGCTTAGAATATCGGGGCTCTGAAGCTTTCTTT.

The rearrangement uses TRBV12-3 or TRBV12-4 and TRBJ2-1; D not resolved. There are 12 residues in the CDR3. Trimming took off 6 bases at V and 10 bases at J, with 13 bases between the two ends. For the CDR3, the DNA is TGTGCCAGCAGCTCATCCGTTGCCGAGCAGTTCTTC. It encodes CASSSSVAEQFF.

This chain joins TRBV15 and TRBJ1-1, with TRBD1 as a possible D gene (6 bases). Germline lookup yields CDR1 LNHNV and CDR2 YYDKDF (reference sequence). Deletions cut 7 bases from V and 7 bases from J, with 19 bases between. This CDR3 region has 14 residues. The CDR3 DNA reads TGTGCCACCAACCGAGGCGGGCAGGGGAATGAAGCTTTCTTT. Protein: CATNRGGQGNEAFF.

This clone was detected only once. The genes are TRBV6-2 or TRBV6-3 and TRBJ2-3; the D gene could be TRBD1 or TRBD2 (5 bases each). Trimming took 2 bases from V and 3 from J, leaving 15 bases between them. Germline CDR1 MNHEY, CDR2 SVGEGT. The CDR3 consists of 16 residues. In nucleotides, the CDR3 is TGTGCCAGCAGTTACCGGGGCAGGGCCCCTACAGATACGCAGTATTTT. It specifies CASSYRGRAPTDTQYF.

V usage is TRBV6-2 or TRBV6-3 and J usage is TRBJ2-7; TRBD1 agrees at 7 bases. There are 14 residues in the CDR3. V shed 6 bases and J 0 bases; nucleotides not matched to a gene: 5. The germline V gene encodes CDR1 MNHEY and CDR2 SVGEGT. This CDR3 reads CASSQGEYSYEQYF. CDR3 in DNA: TGTGCCAGCAGCCAGGGGGAATACTCCTACGAGCAGTACTTC.

This chain links TRBV27 with TRBJ2-3; TRBD2 aligns across 11 bases. Germline CDR1 reads MNHEY; CDR2 reads SMNVEV (reference sequence). Unmatched junction bases numbered 11, after V lost 1 base and J lost 5 bases. CDR3 size: 18 residues. CDR3 protein: CASSLLASGGPMVDTQYF. The CDR3 DNA follows: TGTGCCAGCAGTTTATTGGCTAGCGGGGGGCCTATGGTAGATACGCAGTATTTT.

J is TRBJ1-4 and V is TRBV2; D is undetermined. Trimming took off 7 bases at V and 4 bases at J, with 7 bases between the two ends. There are 12 residues in the CDR3. CDR1 SNHLY and CDR2 FYNNEI come from the germline V gene. CDR3 bases: TGTGCCAGCACACGGATTAATGAAAAACTGTTTTTT. Its translation: CASTRINEKLFF. The complete variable domain, with remaining parts taken from reference TRBV2 and TRBJ1-4, reads EPEVTQTPSHQVTQMGQEVILRCVPISNHLYFYWYRQILGQKVEFLVSFYNNEISEKSEIFDDQFSVERPDGSNFTLKIRSTKLEDSAMYFCASTRINEKLFFGSGTQLSVL.

The gene calls are TRBV5-1 and TRBJ2-2, with D unresolved. CDR1 and CDR2 from the germline V gene are SGHRS and YFSETQ. Trimming took 0 bases from V and 7 from J, leaving 4 bases between them. There are 12 residues in the CDR3. The CDR3 reads CASSLGSGELFF. In DNA, the CDR3 is TGCGCCAGCAGCTTGGGTAGCGGGGAGCTGTTTTTT.

J is TRBJ2-1 and V is TRBV5-1; D is uncertain. Germline V lookup: CDR1 SGHRS, CDR2 YFSETQ. The CDR3 is 15 residues long. Trimming shortened V by 3 bases and J by 2 bases, and 12 bases separated the two germline ends. For the CDR3, the DNA is TGCGCCAGCAGCTCCAGGAGTGGGACCTACAATGAGCAGTTCTTC. This gives the protein CASSSRSGTYNEQFF.

The gene calls are TRBV12-3 or TRBV12-4 and TRBJ1-1; maybe TRBD1 (5 bases). This CDR3 comprises 13 residues. V was trimmed by 3 bases and J by 4 bases, leaving 9 bases between them. The CDR3 reads CASSFGQGTEAFF. CDR3 nucleotides: TGTGCCAGCAGTTTTGGGCAGGGCACTGAAGCTTTCTTT.

The rearrangement joins TRBV20-1 to TRBJ2-5; D possibly corresponds to TRBD2 (6 bases). This CDR3 has 13 amino acids. Germline V gene sequence: CDR1 DFQATT, CDR2 SNEGSKA (reference sequence). V was clipped by 6 bases and J by 1 base, with 12 bases between them. CDR3 DNA: TGCAGTGCCAGTACGGGGGTCCAAGAGACCCAGTACTTC. Its translation is CSASTGVQETQYF.

The chain uses TRBV7-8 and TRBJ1-2; perhaps TRBD1 as D (5 bases). V was trimmed by 5 bases and J by 5 bases, leaving 9 bases between them. The CDR3 runs to 12 residues. Germline V gene lookup returns CDR1 SGHVS and CDR2 FQNEAQ. As DNA, the CDR3 is TGTGCCAGCAGCCTCGGACAATATGGCTACACCTTC. As protein: CASSLGQYGYTF.

The chain links TRBV30 to TRBJ2-1; TRBD2 agrees at 9 bases. CDR3 length: 14 amino acids. V was clipped by 2 bases and J by 15 bases; unmatched bases: 14. Germline CDR1 GTSNPN, CDR2 SVGIG (reference sequence). The CDR3 region is CAWSSGASGAPLFF. CDR3 coding DNA: TGTGCCTGGAGTTCGGGGGCTAGCGGGGCCCCGTTGTTCTTC.